A selection of T cell receptor beta chains follows, all from one sample in a study of T cells in Graves' hyperthyroidism and ophthalmopathy. From the multiplex PCR reads, TCRdb called clonotypes with MiXCR, one entry per CDR3 protein. The sample consists of fewer than 350,000 distinct CDR3 sequences, around 15% of them appearing once. Sequenced sample: blood. The origin of the receptors is a woman in her forties or fifties with Graves' hyperthyroidism that later progressed to Graves' ophthalmopathy. The CDR3 runs from the conserved cysteine through the conserved F or W. A D gene is named only where the DNA matches it firmly. Size is stated for part of the rows, as once, few or many counts, or as a class when the clone is expanded.

abundance: many
j_gene: TRBJ1-2
d_gene: .
v_gene: TRBV2
CDR3aa: CASSELLALGGDYGYTF
CDR3nt: TGTGCCAGCAGTGAACTACTCGCGCTAGGGGGGGACTATGGCTACACCTTC

abundance: many
j_gene: TRBJ1-6
d_gene: .
v_gene: TRBV20-1
CDR3aa: CSARTAYNSPLHF
CDR3nt: TGCAGTGCTAGGACAGCGTATAATTCACCCCTCCACTTT

abundance: many
j_gene: TRBJ1-1
d_gene: .
v_gene: TRBV13
CDR3aa: CASSLLRKAFF
CDR3nt: TGTGCCAGCAGCTTATTACGGAAAGCTTTCTTT

abundance: many
j_gene: TRBJ1-1
d_gene: .
v_gene: TRBV20-1
CDR3aa: CSARDYRVRDTEAFF
CDR3nt: TGCAGTGCTAGGGATTATAGGGTGAGGGACACTGAAGCTTTCTTT

abundance: .
j_gene: TRBJ1-5
d_gene: .
v_gene: TRBV20-1
CDR3aa: CSAREGGTNTDTQHF
CDR3nt: TGCAGTGCTAGGGAGGGGGGTACAAACACAGATACGCAGCATTTT

abundance: many
j_gene: TRBJ2-7
d_gene: TRBD2
v_gene: TRBV6-2/TRBV6-3
CDR3aa: CASSAAGTSPNYEQYF
CDR3nt: TGTGCCAGCAGTGCGGCCGGGACTAGCCCGAACTACGAGCAGTACTTC

abundance: many
j_gene: TRBJ2-3
d_gene: TRBD2
v_gene: TRBV2
CDR3aa: CASSGLAGEDTQYF
CDR3nt: TGTGCCAGCAGCGGACTAGCGGGAGAAGATACGCAGTATTTT

abundance: many
j_gene: TRBJ2-7
d_gene: TRBD1
v_gene: TRBV24-1
CDR3aa: CATSDQGASHEQYF
CDR3nt: TGTGCCACCAGTGATCAGGGGGCTTCCCACGAGCAGTACTTC

abundance: many
j_gene: TRBJ2-7
d_gene: TRBD1
v_gene: TRBV9
CDR3aa: CASSGRTGGYEQYF
CDR3nt: TGTGCCAGCAGCGGCCGGACAGGGGGCTACGAGCAGTACTTC

abundance: many
j_gene: TRBJ2-7
d_gene: TRBD2
v_gene: TRBV20-1
CDR3aa: CSARVAGFYEQYF
CDR3nt: TGCAGTGCTAGAGTAGCGGGATTCTACGAGCAGTACTTC

abundance: few
j_gene: TRBJ2-2
d_gene: TRBD2
v_gene: TRBV24-1
CDR3aa: CATSERTRPTGELFF
CDR3nt: TGTGCCACCAGTGAAAGGACTAGACCCACCGGGGAGCTGTTTTTT

abundance: once
j_gene: TRBJ1-2
d_gene: TRBD1
v_gene: TRBV19
CDR3aa: CASSSHGQENYGYTF
CDR3nt: TGTGCCAGTAGTTCCCACGGACAGGAAAACTATGGCTACACCTTC

abundance: many
j_gene: TRBJ1-1
d_gene: .
v_gene: TRBV5-1
CDR3aa: CASSLERPANTEAFF
CDR3nt: TGCGCCAGCAGCTTGGAACGGCCAGCGAACACTGAAGCTTTCTTT

abundance: few
j_gene: TRBJ2-1
d_gene: TRBD1
v_gene: TRBV2
CDR3aa: CASSERDRGAAHSEQFF
CDR3nt: TGTGCCAGCAGTGAAAGGGACAGGGGAGCTGCACACAGTGAGCAGTTCTTC

abundance: few
j_gene: TRBJ2-1
d_gene: .
v_gene: TRBV10-3
CDR3aa: CAISPDGYNEQFF
CDR3nt: TGTGCCATCAGCCCCGACGGATACAATGAGCAGTTCTTC

abundance: .
j_gene: TRBJ2-2
d_gene: .
v_gene: TRBV19
CDR3aa: CASSIYGTGELFF
CDR3nt: TGTGCCAGTAGTATATACGGTACCGGGGAGCTGTTTTTT

abundance: many
j_gene: TRBJ2-3
d_gene: .
v_gene: TRBV6-1
CDR3aa: CASSEGRADTQYF
CDR3nt: TGTGCCAGCAGTGAAGGCAGGGCAGATACGCAGTATTTT

abundance: many
j_gene: TRBJ2-3
d_gene: .
v_gene: TRBV12-3/TRBV12-4
CDR3aa: CASSLSSGGGTDTQYF
CDR3nt: TGTGCCAGCAGTCTTTCTAGCGGAGGGGGAACAGATACGCAGTATTTT